The TCR beta chain described here comes from a study of shared clonotypes between healthy human individuals (dated by TCRdb to the early 2020s). Regarding the complete study: The cohort included a few men and a couple of women between 18 and 49 years of age. To estimate repertoire size and how much clonotypes are shared between individuals, the study performed deep sequencing of blood TCR repertoires from roughly five healthy adults. Between about 0.8 and 9 billion PBMCs per donor were obtained by leukapheresis. Libraries were prepared and TCR repertoires were sequenced by different laboratories using diverse techniques, in order to increase sequencing depth and limit assay-specific biases. For each donor, three plates each were used for CD4 naive and CD4 memory, two plates were used for CD8 naive, and one plate was used for CD8 memory. Here is what the overall study found, with its caveats: Compared with non-shared clonotypes, clonotypes shared by all four sorted-subset donors had higher generation probabilities. Sampling was restricted to blood, and TCR repertoires in tissue are likely to differ from TCR repertoires in blood. Incomplete sequencing was indicated by rarefaction of sorted-subset datasets, despite the large sequencing depth. The small number of donors limited the genetic and exposure-history diversity represented. Larger estimated clonotype richness was generally found for naive subsets than for memory subsets. Across a handful of donors, around 5% of naive CD4, around 3.3% of naive CD8, 2% to 2.5% of memory CD4, and approximately 0.42% of memory CD8 clonotypes were shared. Pairwise subsampling indicated that sequencing depth was expected to affect the degree of clonotype sharing among donors.

TCR CDR3 regions were amplified from genomic DNA by multiplex PCR using the deep immunoSEQ assay. Genomic DNA extracted from each cell subset was distributed evenly over all wells of several immunoSEQ 96-well plates, and each plate served as one replicate. For sorted subsets, roughly 200 ng of genomic DNA, equivalent to around 30,000 T cell genomes, went into each replicate PCR. Purified libraries were measured with a Qubit 3.0 fluorometer, size-checked on a Bioanalyzer 2100, and measured again with the KAPA Library Quantification kit. Every immunoSEQ 96-well plate was sequenced on a dedicated single-read 150-cycle Illumina NextSeq 550 flow cell. In the source study's methods: The immunoSEQ output contained only junctional sequences without quality scores, so filtering could not match that applied to full-length reads. To assign V/J genes and CDR3, sequences were annotated against IMGT germline references using PyIR, a Python wrapper for IgBLAST v1.9. Reads were filtered out if the reads had weak V/J assignments (E-value above 1e-6), no CDR3, stop codons, out-of-frame junctions, or ambiguous translated residues. A V3J clonotype was defined by an identical inferred V gene, J gene, and CDR3 amino acid sequence. To compute the percentage overlap between repertoires, the number of shared unique clonotypes was divided by the size of the smaller repertoire. RTK rarefaction, the Chao1 estimator, and Recon v2.1 estimates of unobserved clonotypes were used to assess repertoire richness. Generation probabilities were computed with OLGA for all TCRbeta clonotypes obtained by the gDNA method from four donors. Entries here come from immuneACCESS through TCRdb and include only in-frame sequences with V and J called. Some clones fail to appear in such tables; in the studies checked, an unresolved V gene covers under half of the shortfall, and the cause of the remainder is unknown. The V and J calls and clone size were taken over from that table, and D and trimming were inferred from the DNA. The sample table contains a few million clones; only one count was recorded for approximately 90% of them. The ten top clones hold around 0.15% of the sample.

The donors were healthy, HIV-negative adults who had no recently reported acute infections or vaccinations. Every donor was a Caucasian adult residing in Nashville, Tennessee, USA. CD4+ T cells were enriched by magnetic negative selection; naive cells were then positively selected on CD45RA, and the negative fraction formed the memory subset. Blood was obtained by leukapheresis, after which PBMCs were separated by Ficoll-Histopaque density gradient centrifugation and cryopreserved in liquid nitrogen vapor phase. Analytical flow cytometry was used to check the purity and quantity of each magnetically sorted T cell population. Genomic DNA was isolated from every sorted fraction and measured by UV absorbance on a Nanodrop 2000c. Comments on this clone: Its cognate antigen has yet to be identified. The record has no base qualities; no much larger clone is one base away.

The sample was naive CD4+ T cells sorted from blood. The cell subset or site tag for this specimen amounts to: CD45RA+ positively selected. The TCR was taken from a man between 18 and 29 years old in good health.

The CDR3 region reads CASSEEGTRVNEQFF. The nucleotide sequence reads as follows: TGTGCCAGCAGTGAGGAGGGGACTAGGGTCAATGAGCAGTTCTTC. Recombination linked TRBV2 to TRBJ2-1, with TRBD2 matching 8 junction bases. The CDR3 runs 15 amino acids, cysteine and phenylalanine included. Just the 45-base CDR3 DNA is kept, in frame starting at base 1. Trimmed from V: 3 bases; trimmed from J: 6 bases; junction bases lacking a gene match: 7. As encoded in the germline V gene, CDR1 is SNHLY while CDR2 is FYNNEI. The full variable domain, completed from the reference TRBV2 and TRBJ2-1 proteins outside the CDR3, reads EPEVTQTPSHQVTQMGQEVILRCVPISNHLYFYWYRQILGQKVEFLVSFYNNEISEKSEIFDDQFSVERPDGSNFTLKIRSTKLEDSAMYFCASSEEGTRVNEQFFGPGTRLTVL.